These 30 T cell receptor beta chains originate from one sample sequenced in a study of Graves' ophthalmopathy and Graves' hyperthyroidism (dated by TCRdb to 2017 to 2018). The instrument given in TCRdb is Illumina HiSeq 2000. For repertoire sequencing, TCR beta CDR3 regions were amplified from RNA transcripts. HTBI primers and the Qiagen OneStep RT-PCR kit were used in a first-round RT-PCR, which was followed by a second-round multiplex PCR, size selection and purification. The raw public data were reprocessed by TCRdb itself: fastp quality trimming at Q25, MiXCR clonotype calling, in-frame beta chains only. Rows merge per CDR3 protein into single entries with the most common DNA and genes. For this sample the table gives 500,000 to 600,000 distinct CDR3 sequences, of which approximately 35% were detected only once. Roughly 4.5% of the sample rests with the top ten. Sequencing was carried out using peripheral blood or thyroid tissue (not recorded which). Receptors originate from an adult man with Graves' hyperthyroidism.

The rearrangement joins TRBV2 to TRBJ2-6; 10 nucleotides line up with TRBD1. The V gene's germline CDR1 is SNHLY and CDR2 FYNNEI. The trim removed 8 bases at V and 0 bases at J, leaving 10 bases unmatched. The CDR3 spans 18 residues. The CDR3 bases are TGTGCCAGCGTTGTTTCGGGACAGGGGAGCTCTGGGGCCAACGTCCTGACTTTC. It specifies CASVVSGQGSSGANVLTF.

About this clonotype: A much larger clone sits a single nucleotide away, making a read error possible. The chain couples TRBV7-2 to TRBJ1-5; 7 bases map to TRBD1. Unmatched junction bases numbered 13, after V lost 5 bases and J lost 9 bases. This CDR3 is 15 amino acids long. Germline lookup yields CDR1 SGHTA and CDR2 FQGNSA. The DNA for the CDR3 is TGTGCCAGCAGCCAAAACAGGGGCGGAAGTCGGCCCCAGCATTTT. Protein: CASSQNRGGSRPQHF.

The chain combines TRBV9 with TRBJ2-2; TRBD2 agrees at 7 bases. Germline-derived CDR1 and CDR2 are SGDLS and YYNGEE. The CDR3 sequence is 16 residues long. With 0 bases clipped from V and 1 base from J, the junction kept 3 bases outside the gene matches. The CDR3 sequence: CASSVEGGRNTGELFF. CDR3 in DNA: TGTGCCAGCAGCGTAGAGGGCGGGAGGAACACCGGGGAGCTGTTTTTT.

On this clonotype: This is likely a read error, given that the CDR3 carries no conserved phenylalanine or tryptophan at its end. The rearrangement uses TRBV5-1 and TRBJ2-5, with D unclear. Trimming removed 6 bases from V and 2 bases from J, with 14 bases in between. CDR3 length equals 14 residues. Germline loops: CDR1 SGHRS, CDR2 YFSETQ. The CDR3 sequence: CASKVSPVQETQYL. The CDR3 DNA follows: TGCGCCAGCAAAGTTTCGCCGGTACAAGAGACCCAGTACCTC.

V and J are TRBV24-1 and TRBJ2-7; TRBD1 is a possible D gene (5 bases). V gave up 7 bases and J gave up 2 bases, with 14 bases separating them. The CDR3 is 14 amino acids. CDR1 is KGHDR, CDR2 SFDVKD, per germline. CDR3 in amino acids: CATSPAQGAYEQYF. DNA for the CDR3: TGTGCCACCAGCCCTGCTCAGGGTGCCTACGAGCAGTACTTC.

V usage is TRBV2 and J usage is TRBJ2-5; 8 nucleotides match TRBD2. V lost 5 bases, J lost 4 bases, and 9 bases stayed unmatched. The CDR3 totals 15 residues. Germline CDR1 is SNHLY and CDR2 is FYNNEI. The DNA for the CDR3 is TGTGCCAGCAGTTTTTCGGTGCTAGCGGGAGAGACCCAGTACTTC. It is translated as CASSFSVLAGETQYF. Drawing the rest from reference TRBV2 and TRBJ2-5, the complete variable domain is EPEVTQTPSHQVTQMGQEVILRCVPISNHLYFYWYRQILGQKVEFLVSFYNNEISEKSEIFDDQFSVERPDGSNFTLKIRSTKLEDSAMYFCASSFSVLAGETQYFGPGTRLLVL.

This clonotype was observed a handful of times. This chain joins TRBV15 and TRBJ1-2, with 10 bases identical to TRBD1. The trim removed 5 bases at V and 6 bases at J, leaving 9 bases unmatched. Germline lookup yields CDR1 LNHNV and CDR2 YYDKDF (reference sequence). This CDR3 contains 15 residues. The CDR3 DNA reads TGTGCCACCAGCGGAATGACCGGGACAGGGGATGGCTACACCTTC. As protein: CATSGMTGTGDGYTF.

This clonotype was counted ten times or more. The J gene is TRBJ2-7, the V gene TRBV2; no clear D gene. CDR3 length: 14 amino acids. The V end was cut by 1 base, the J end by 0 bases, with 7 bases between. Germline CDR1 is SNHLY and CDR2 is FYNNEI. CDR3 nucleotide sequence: TGTGCCAGCAGTGAAGGGGGTTACTCCTACGAGCAGTACTTC. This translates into CASSEGGYSYEQYF.

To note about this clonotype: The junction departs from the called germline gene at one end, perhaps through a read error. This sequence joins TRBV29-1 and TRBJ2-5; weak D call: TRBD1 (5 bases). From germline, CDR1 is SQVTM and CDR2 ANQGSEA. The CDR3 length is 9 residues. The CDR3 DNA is TGCAGCGTTGAAGTTGTGCAGGGTTTC. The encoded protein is CSVEVVQGF.

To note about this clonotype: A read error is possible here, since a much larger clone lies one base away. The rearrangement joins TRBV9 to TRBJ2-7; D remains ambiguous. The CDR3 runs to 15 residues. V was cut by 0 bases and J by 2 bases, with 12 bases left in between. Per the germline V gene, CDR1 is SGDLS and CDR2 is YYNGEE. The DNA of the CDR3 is TGTGCCAGCAGCGTAGGACCAGCTTTCGCCTACGAGCAGTACTTC. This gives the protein CASSVGPAFAYEQYF.

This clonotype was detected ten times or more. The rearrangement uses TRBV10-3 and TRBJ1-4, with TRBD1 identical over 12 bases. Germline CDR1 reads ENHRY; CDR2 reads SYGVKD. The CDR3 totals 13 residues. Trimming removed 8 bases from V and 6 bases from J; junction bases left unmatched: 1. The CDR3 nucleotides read TGTGCCATCGGGGACAGGGGGCATGAAAAACTGTTTTTT. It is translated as CAIGDRGHEKLFF.

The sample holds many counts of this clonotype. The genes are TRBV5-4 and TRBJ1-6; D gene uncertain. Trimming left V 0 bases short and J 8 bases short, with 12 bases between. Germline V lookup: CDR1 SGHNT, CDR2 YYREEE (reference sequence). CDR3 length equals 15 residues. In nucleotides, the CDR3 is TGTGCCAGCAGCTTGGCTTCGGGGTTCGATTCACCCCTCCACTTT. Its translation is CASSLASGFDSPLHF.

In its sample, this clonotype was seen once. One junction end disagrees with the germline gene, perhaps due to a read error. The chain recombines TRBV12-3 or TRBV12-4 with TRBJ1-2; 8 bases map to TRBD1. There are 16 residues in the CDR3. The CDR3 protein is CASSTTGTGLIYGYTF. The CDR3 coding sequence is TGCGCCAGCAGTACCACCGGGACAGGATTAATCTATGGCTACACCTTC.

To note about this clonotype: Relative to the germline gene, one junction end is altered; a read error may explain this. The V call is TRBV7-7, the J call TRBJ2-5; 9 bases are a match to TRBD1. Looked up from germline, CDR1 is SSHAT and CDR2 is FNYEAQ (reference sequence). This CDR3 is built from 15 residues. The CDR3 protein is CASSFGTGMVETQYF. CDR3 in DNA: TGTGCTAGCAGCTTCGGGACAGGGATGGTGGAGACCCAGTACTTC.

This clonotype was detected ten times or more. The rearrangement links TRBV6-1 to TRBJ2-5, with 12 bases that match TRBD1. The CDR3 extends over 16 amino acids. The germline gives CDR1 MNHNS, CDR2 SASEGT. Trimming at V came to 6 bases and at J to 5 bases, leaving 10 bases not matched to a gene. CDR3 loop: CASRTAGTGGRETQYF. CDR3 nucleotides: TGTGCCAGCAGAACGGCCGGGACAGGGGGCAGGGAGACCCAGTACTTC.

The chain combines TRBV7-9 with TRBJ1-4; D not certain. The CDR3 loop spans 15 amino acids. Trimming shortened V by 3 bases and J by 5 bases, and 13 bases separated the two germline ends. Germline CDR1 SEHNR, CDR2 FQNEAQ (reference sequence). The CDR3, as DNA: TGTGCCAGCAGCTTCGACCCCTGGCGAAATGAAAAACTGTTTTTT. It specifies CASSFDPWRNEKLFF.

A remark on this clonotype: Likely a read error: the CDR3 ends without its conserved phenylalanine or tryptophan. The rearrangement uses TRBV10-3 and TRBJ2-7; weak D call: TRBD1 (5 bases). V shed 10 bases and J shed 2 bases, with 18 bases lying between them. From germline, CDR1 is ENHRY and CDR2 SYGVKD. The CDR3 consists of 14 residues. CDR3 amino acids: CASNLAGSTYEQYL. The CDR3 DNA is TGTGCCAGCAATTTAGCAGGGTCAACCTACGAGCAGTACCTC.

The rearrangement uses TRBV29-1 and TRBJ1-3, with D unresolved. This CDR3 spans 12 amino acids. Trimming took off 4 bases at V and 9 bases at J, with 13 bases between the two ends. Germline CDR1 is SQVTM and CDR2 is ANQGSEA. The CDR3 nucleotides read TGCAGCGTTGGAGCTTCTGGCGTCACCATATATTTT. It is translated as CSVGASGVTIYF. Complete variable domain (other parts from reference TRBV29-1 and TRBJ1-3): SAVISQKPSRDICQRGTSLTIQCQVDSQVTMMFWYRQQPGQSLTLIATANQGSEATYESGFVIDKFPISRPNLTFSTLTVSNMSPEDSSIYLCSVGASGVTIYFGEGSWLTVV.

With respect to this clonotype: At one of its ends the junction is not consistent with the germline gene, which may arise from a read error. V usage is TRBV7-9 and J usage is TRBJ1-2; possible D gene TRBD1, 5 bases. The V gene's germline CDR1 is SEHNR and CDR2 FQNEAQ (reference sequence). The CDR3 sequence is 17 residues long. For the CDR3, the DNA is TGTGCCAGCAGCTTAGCTACCGGGACGGCTCCCCAATATGGCTGCACCTTC. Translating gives CASSLATGTAPQYGCTF.

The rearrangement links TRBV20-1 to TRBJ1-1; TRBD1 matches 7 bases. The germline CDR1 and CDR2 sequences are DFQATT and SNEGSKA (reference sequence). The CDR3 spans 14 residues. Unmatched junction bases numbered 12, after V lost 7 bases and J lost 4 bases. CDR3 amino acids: CSVGGREGATEAFF. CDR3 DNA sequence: TGCAGTGTTGGGGGTAGAGAGGGGGCCACTGAAGCTTTCTTT.

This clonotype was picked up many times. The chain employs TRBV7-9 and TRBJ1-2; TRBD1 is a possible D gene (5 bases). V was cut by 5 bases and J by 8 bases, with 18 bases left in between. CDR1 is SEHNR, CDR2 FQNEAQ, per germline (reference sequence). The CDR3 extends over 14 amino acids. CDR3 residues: CASSPDSQRAGYTF. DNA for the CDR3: TGTGCCAGCAGCCCAGACAGCCAAAGGGCCGGCTACACCTTC.

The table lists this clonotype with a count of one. In DNA form, the CDR3 reads TGTGCCAGTAGTAGGGGACTAGCGTCCTACAATGAGCAGTTCTTC. As protein: CASSRGLASYNEQFF. The chain couples TRBV19 to TRBJ2-1; 10 bases map to TRBD2. J gave up 1 base and V 4 bases, and 1 base lay outside the gene matches. The V gene's germline CDR1 is LNHDA and CDR2 SQIVND (reference sequence). The CDR3 contains 15 residues.

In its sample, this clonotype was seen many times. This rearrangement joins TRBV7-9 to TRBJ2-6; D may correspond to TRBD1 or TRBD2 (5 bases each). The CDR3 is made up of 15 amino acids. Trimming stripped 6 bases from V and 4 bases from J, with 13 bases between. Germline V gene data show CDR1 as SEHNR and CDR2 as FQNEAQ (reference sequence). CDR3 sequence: CASRGVRAGANVLTF. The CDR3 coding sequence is TGTGCCAGCAGGGGGGTTCGAGCCGGGGCCAACGTCCTGACTTTC.

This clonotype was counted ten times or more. The CDR3 DNA sequence: TGTGCCAGCAGCTCAACAGGGATTCGAGAAGAGACCCAGTACTTC. Translation gives CASSSTGIREETQYF. The V gene is TRBV13, the J gene TRBJ2-5; D possibly corresponds to TRBD1 (6 bases). Trimming shortened V by 4 bases and J by 3 bases, and 15 bases separated the two germline ends. The CDR3 consists of 15 residues. Germline CDR1 and CDR2: PRHDT and FYEKMQ (reference sequence).

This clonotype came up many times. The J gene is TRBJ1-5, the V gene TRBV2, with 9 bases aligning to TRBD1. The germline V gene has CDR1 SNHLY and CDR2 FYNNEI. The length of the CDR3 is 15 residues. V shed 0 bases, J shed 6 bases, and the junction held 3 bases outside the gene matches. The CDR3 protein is CASSEAGQGSQPQHF. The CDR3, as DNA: TGTGCCAGCAGTGAAGCGGGACAGGGCAGTCAGCCCCAGCATTTT.

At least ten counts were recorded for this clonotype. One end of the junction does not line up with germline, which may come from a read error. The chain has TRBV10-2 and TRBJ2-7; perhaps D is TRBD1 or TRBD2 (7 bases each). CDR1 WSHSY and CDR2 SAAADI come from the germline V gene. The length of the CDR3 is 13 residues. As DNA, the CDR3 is TGTGCCAGCAGCCCAGGGGGGGCCTACGAGCAGTACTTC. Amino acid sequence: CASSPGGAYEQYF.

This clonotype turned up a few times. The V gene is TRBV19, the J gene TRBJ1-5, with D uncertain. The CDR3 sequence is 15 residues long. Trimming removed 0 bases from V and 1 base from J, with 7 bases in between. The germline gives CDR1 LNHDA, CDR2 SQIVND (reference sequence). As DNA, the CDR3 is TGTGCCAGTAGTATAGATGGAGGGAGCAATCAGCCCCAGCATTTT. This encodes CASSIDGGSNQPQHF.

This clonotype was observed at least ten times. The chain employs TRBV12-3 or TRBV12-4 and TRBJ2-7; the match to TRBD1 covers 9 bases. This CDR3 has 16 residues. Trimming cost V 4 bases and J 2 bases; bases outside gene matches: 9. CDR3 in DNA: TGTGCCAGCAGTTCCCTCGGGACAGGGATTACCTACGAGCAGTACTTC. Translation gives CASSSLGTGITYEQYF.

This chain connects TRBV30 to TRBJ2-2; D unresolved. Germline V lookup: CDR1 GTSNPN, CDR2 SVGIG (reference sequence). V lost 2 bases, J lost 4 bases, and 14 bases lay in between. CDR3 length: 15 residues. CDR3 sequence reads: CAWSFALGSTGELFF. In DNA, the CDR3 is TGTGCCTGGAGTTTTGCCCTGGGGTCCACCGGGGAGCTGTTTTTT.

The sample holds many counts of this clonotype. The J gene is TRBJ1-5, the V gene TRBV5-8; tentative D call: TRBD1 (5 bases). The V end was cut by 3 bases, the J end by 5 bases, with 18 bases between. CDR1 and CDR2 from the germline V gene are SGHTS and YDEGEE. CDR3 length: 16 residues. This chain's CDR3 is CASSSSGRREDQPQHF. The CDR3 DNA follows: TGTGCCAGCAGCTCATCGGGACGCCGGGAGGATCAGCCCCAGCATTTT.